Included here is one T cell receptor (beta chain) sequence, with context. This clone appeared a few times. Its antigen specificity is not known. Qualities for individual bases were not recorded, and no much larger clone is one base off. These data are taken from a study of vaccination effects on CD4 cells after COVID-19 (dated by TCRdb to 2022 to 2024). Notes on the research overall: In the ViraFEST assay, PBMC were stimulated with viral peptide pools, and TCR sequencing was then used to find antigen-specific CD4+ T cell clonotypes based on their expansion. After vaccination, three convalescent patients were sampled both early (day +14) and late (day +241, +227, +161 respectively). Post-vaccine samples across the study were collected a median of 72 days after the second dose, with a range of 14 to 241. Approximately 2.1 million PBMC per well were cultured in IMDM with roughly 5% human AB serum, around 10 IU/ml IL-2 and gentamicin, plus 10 ug/ml peptides. SARS-CoV-2 spike-specific CD4+ TCR repertoires from before and after mRNA vaccination were compared in COVID-19 convalescent patients and in infection-naive vaccine recipients. A total of more than 8 COVID-19 convalescent patients and several SARS-CoV-2-naive healthy vaccine recipients were included in the full study. Cultures from other donors in the study were sequenced using the Oncomine TCR Beta short-read assay on an Illumina iSeq 100.

According to the germline V gene, CDR1 reads SGHNT and CDR2 reads YENEEA. From the cysteine through the phenylalanine, the CDR3 covers 13 amino acids. The kept DNA is CDR3 alone, 39 bases in frame from the first base. Trimming takes 7 bases from V and 6 bases from J, and the germline ends sit 15 bases apart. Results and caveats for the whole study, not just this receptor: Clones induced by infection and clones induced by vaccination both contracted markedly at late timepoints after vaccination, which fits with T cell responses waning over time. The study was limited by a small number of convalescent patients, and early post-infection timepoints were lacking. In convalescent patients, the post-vaccine spike-reactive repertoire was composed mainly of new vaccine-induced clones that were largely distinct from infection-induced clones.

The library was built by means of the immunoSEQ multiplex PCR assay. TCR beta CDR3 sequencing was performed on DNA from the cultured, isolated CD4+ T cells. As for how the authors treated the data: Non-productive TCR sequences were discarded, and reads were trimmed to the CDR3 region, with only CDR3s of 7 or more amino acids retained. The MANAFEST web app was used to pick out antigen-specific clonotypes by comparing their expansion in peptide wells with that in reference cultures. To be called positive, a clone needed expansion at FDR<0.05 compared with the reference and with all other wells, an odds ratio greater than 5, and a frequency greater than 0.1% in two replicate wells. Cross-reactive clonotypes were defined as significantly expanded in SARS-CoV-2 spike wells and in at least one common cold coronavirus spike condition. Levenshtein distance calculated with the stringdist R package was used to assess CDR3 similarity, and unrooted trees were constructed with ape in R 3.6.1. TCRdb limited this immuneACCESS table to in-frame rearrangements with V and J called. A share of clones is missing; checked studies link under half to unresolved V genes, and the rest is unexplained. That table gives V, J and clone size, and the DNA gave D and trimming. The sample contains tens of thousands of clones, around 76% of them found a single time. In total, the top ten clones hold around 3.5% of the sample.

After about 9 days of culture, CD4+ T cells were isolated with the EasySep CD4+ T cell isolation kit. Convalescent patients had PCR-confirmed SARS-CoV-2 infection between March and December 2020, before Alpha, Beta and Delta variants emerged in the United States. Each participant got two doses of an mRNA SARS-CoV-2 vaccine, either BNT162b2 or mRNA-1273. On days 3 and 7, half of the culture medium was replaced with fresh IL-2-containing medium. Each peptide stimulation condition was cultured in triplicate wells unless otherwise noted. Using Ficoll-Paque Plus gradient centrifugation, PBMC were separated from whole blood and then either used fresh or cryopreserved at -140C. The QIAamp micro DNA kit was used to extract genomic DNA from the cultured CD4+ T cells.

The sample in question was CD4+ T cells from PBMCs cultured without peptide, obtained after COVID-19 vaccination. The chain employs TRBV11-3 and TRBJ1-2; TRBD1 could be the D gene, as 5 bases match. This TCR came from a human donor who had a prior SARS-CoV-2 infection. The CDR3: CASTQVSGNGYTF. Read as DNA, the sequence is TGTGCCAGCACCCAAGTCTCAGGGAATGGCTACACCTTC.